This TCR beta chain was retrieved from a study of blood T cells in healthy people across ages. As for the study in general: Per every two T cells, about one barcoded beta molecule was captured by template switching. General study findings and limits: A roughly linear fall in TCR beta diversity per million T cells was seen with increasing age.

This clonotype was counted only a few times. The target antigen is unknown. Primers used in a second PCR of roughly 6 to 11 cycles were a sample-barcoded 5' primer and a J-beta primer mix. Carrying 12 random nucleotides, a template-switch adaptor labeled each individual cDNA molecule. From the 5' RACE reads, TCRdb called clonotypes with MiXCR, one entry per CDR3 protein. The sample carries 1,800,000 or so distinct CDR3 sequences, about 39% recorded once. Healthy Caucasian individuals from Russia aged roughly 6 to 100 were enrolled as donors. The TCR originated in a human donor in good health. Specimen: blood.

CDR3 nucleotides: TGTGCCAGCAGCTTTGGCGGTGCCCAAGAGACCCAGTACTTC. This codes for CASSFGGAQETQYF. The chain combines TRBV11-2 with TRBJ2-5; unclear D gene. From germline, CDR1 is SGHAT and CDR2 FQNNGV. This CDR3 is built from 14 residues. V lost 3 bases and J 1 base, leaving 9 bases between the germline ends.